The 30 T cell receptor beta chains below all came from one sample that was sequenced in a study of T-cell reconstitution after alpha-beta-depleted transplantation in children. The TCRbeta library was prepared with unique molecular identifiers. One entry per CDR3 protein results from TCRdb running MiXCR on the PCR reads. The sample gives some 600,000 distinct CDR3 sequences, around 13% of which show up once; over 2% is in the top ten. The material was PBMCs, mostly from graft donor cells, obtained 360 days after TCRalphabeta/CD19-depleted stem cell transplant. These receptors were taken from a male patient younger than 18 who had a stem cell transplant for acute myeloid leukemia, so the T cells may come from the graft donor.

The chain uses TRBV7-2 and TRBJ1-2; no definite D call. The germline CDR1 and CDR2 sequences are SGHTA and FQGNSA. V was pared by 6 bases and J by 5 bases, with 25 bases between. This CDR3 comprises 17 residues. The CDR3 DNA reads TGTGCCAGCAGTCGCAAAGGCCGTCGCCCAACTCCATATGGCTACACCTTC. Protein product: CASSRKGRRPTPYGYTF.

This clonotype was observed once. Written as DNA, the CDR3 is TGTGCCAGCAGCCAACGGAGGGGACGGAGCACAACTAATGAAAAACTGTTTTTT. Translating gives CASSQRRGRSTTNEKLFF. V usage is TRBV3-1 and J usage is TRBJ1-4, with a possible D match to TRBD1 (5 bases). Per the germline V gene, CDR1 is LGHDT and CDR2 is YNNKEL (reference sequence). The V and J ends lost 2 bases and 0 bases respectively, with 16 bases between them. The CDR3 loop spans 18 amino acids. The whole variable domain, filled in from reference TRBV3-1 and TRBJ1-4, reads DTAVSQTPKYLVTQMGNDKSIKCEQNLGHDTMYWYKQDSKKFLKIMFSYNNKELIINETVPNRFSPKSPDKAHLNLHINSLELGDSAVYFCASSQRRGRSTTNEKLFFGSGTQLSVL.

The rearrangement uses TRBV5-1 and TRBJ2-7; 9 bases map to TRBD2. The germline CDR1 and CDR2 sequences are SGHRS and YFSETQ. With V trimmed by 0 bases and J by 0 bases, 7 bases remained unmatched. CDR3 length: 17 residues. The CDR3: CASSLAGLANISYEQYF. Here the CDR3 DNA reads TGCGCCAGCAGCTTGGCGGGACTAGCAAACATCTCCTACGAGCAGTACTTC.

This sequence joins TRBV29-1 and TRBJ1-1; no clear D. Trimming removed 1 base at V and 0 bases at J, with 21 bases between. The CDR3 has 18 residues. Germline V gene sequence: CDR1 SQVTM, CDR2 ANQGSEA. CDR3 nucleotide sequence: TGCAGCGTTGAAGCGGGTAGGGCCAGTTCGTCTTTGAACACTGAAGCTTTCTTT. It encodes CSVEAGRASSSLNTEAFF.

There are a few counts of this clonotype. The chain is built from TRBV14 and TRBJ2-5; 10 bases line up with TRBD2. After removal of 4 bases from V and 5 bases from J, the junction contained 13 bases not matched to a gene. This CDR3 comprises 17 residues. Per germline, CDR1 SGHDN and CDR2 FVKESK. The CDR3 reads CASSRQTGLAFGETQYF. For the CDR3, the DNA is TGTGCCAGCAGCCGCCAGACGGGACTAGCGTTTGGGGAGACCCAGTACTTC.

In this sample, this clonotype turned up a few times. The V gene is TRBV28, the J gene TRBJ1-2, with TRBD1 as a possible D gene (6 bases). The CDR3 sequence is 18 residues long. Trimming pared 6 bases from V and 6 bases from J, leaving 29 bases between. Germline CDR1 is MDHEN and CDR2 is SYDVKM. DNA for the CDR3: TGTGCCAGCAGCCCCCAGGGCAGGGGCTCTCTACTGTCTGATGGCTACACCTTC. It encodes CASSPQGRGSLLSDGYTF.

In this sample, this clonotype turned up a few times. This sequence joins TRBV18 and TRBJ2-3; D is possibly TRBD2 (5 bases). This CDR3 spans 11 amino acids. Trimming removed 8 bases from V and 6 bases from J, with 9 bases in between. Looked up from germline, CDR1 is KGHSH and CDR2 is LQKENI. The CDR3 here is CASHGEDTQYF. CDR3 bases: TGTGCCAGCCACGGGGAGGATACGCAGTATTTT. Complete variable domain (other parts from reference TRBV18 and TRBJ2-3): NAGVMQNPRHLVRRRGQEARLRCSPMKGHSHVYWYRQLPEEGLKFMVYLQKENIIDESGMPKERFSAEFPKEGPSILRIQQVVRGDSAAYFCASHGEDTQYFGPGTRLTVL.

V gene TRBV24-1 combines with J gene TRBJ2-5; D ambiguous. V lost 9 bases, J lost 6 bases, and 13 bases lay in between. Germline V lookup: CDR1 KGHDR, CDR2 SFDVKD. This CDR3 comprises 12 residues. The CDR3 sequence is CATANARKTQYF. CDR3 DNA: TGTGCCACCGCTAACGCGAGGAAGACCCAGTACTTC.

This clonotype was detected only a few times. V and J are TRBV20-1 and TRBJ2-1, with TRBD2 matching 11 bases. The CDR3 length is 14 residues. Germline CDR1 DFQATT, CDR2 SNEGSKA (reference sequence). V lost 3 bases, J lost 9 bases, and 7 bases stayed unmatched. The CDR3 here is CSARVAGGPGEQFF. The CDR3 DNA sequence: TGCAGTGCTAGGGTAGCGGGAGGGCCGGGTGAGCAGTTCTTC.

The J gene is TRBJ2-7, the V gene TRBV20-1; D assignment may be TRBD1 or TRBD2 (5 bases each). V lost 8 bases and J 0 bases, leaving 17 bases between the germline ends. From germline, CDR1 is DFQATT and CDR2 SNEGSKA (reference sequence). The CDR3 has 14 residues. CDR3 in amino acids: CSTTDGARSYEQYF. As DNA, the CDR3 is TGCAGTACGACCGACGGGGCGCGCTCCTACGAGCAGTACTTC.

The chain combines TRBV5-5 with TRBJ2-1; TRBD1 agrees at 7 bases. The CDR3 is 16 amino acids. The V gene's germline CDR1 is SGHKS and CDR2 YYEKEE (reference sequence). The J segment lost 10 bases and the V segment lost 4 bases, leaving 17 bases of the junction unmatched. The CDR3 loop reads CASSEGLPTSRGEQFF. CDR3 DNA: TGTGCCAGCAGCGAGGGGTTGCCGACAAGCAGGGGGGAGCAGTTCTTC.

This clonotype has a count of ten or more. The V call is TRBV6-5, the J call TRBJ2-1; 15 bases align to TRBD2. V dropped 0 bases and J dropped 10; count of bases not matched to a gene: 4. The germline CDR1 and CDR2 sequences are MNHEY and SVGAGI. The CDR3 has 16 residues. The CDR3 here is CASSYSGLAGGGEQFF. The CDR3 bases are TGTGCCAGCAGTTACTCGGGACTAGCGGGAGGCGGAGAGCAGTTCTTC.

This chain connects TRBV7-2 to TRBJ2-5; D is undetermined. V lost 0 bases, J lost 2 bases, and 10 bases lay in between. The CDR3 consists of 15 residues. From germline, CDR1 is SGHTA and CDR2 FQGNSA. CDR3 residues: CASSLAWRPQETQYF. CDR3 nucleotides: TGTGCCAGCAGCTTAGCGTGGCGGCCACAAGAGACCCAGTACTTC.

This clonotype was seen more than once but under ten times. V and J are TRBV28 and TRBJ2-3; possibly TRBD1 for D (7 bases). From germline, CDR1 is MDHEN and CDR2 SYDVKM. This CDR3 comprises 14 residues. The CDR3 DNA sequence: TGTGTCTGCAGGGGGGCGGGACCCACCCATACGCAGTATTTT. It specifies CVCRGAGPTHTQYF.

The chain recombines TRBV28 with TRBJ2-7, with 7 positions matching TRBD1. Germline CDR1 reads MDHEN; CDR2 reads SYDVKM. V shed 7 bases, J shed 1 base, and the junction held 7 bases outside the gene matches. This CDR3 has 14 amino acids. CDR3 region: CASTPAGGSYEQYF. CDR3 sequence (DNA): TGTGCCAGCACCCCGGCAGGGGGTTCCTACGAGCAGTACTTC.

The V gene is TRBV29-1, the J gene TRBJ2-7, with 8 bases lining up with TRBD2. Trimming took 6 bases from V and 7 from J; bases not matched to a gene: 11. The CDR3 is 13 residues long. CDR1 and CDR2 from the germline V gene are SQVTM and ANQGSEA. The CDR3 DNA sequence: TGCAGCGTGCTCATAACTAGCGGAGGGGAGCAGTACTTC. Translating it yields CSVLITSGGEQYF.

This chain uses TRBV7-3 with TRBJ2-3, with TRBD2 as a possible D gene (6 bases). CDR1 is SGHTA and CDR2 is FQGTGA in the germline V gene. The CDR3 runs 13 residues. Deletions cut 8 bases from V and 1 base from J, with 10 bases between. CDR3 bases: TGTGCCAGCCGGGAGATCGGCACAGATACGCAGTATTTT. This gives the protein CASREIGTDTQYF.

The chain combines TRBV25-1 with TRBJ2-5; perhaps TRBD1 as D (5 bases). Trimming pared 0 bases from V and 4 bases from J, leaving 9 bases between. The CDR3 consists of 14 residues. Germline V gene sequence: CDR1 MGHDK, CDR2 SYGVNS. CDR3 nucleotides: TGTGCCAGCAGTGAATACAGGGTCGGAGAGACCCAGTACTTC. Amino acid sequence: CASSEYRVGETQYF.

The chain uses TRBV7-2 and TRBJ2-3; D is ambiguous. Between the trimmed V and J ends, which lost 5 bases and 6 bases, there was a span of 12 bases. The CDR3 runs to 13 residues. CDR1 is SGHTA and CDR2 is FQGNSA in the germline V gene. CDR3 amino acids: CASSLPPPDTQYF. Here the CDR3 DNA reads TGTGCCAGCAGCCTCCCTCCCCCGGATACGCAGTATTTT.

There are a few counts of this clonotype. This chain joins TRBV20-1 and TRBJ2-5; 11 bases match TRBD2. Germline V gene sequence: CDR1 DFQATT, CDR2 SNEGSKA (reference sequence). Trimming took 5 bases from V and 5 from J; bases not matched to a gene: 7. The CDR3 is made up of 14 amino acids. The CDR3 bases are TGCAGTGCTGAGACTAGCGGGACTACGGAGACCCAGTACTTC. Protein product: CSAETSGTTETQYF.

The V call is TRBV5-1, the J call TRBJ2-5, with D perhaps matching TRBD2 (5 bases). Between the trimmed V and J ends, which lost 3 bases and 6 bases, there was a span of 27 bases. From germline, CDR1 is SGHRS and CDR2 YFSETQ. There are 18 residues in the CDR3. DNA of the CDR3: TGCGCCAGCAGCTCGGGAACCCTTTACTCGGGAATGGCAAAGACCCAGTACTTC. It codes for CASSSGTLYSGMAKTQYF.

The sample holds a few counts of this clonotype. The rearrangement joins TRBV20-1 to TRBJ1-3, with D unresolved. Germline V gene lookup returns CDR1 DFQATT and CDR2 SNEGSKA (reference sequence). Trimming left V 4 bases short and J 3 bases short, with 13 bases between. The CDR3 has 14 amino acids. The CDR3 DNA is TGCAGTGCTAAACCCCCGGGTAATGGAAACACCATATATTTT. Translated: CSAKPPGNGNTIYF.

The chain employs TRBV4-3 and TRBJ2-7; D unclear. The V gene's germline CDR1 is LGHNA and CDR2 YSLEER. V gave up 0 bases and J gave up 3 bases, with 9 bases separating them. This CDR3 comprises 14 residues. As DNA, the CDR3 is TGCGCCAGCAGCCAAGATAAATTTAGCTACGAGCAGTACTTC. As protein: CASSQDKFSYEQYF.

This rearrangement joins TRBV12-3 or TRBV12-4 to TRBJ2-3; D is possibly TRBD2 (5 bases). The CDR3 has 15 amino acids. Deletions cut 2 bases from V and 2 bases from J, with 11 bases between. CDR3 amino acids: CASSLTRGLTDTQYF. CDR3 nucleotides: TGTGCCAGCAGTTTAACCCGGGGTCTCACAGATACGCAGTATTTT.

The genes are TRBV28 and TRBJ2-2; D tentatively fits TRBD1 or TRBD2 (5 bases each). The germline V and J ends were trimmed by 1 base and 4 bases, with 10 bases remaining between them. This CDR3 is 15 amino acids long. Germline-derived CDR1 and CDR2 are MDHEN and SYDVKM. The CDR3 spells CASSLFGTGTGELFF. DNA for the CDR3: TGTGCCAGCAGTTTATTCGGGACGGGCACCGGGGAGCTGTTTTTT. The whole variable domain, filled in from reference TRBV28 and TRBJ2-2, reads DVKVTQSSRYLVKRTGEKVFLECVQDMDHENMFWYRQDPGLGLRLIYFSYDVKMKEKGDIPEGYSVSREKKERFSLILESASTNQTSMYLCASSLFGTGTGELFFGEGSRLTVL.

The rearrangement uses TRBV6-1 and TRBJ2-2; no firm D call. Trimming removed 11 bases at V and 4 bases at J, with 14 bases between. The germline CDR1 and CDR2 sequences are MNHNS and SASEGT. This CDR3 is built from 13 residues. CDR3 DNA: TGTGCCGCGGTAAACGGCTTCACCGGGGAGCTGTTTTTT. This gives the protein CAAVNGFTGELFF.

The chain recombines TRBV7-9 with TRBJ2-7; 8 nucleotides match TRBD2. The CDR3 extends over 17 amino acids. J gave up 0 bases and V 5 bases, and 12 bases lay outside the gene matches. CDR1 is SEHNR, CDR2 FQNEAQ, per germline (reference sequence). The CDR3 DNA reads TGTGCCAGCAGCGAGACCCTGGCGGGAGGACACTCCTACGAGCAGTACTTC. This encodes CASSETLAGGHSYEQYF. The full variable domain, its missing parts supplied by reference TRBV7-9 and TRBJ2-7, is DTGVSQNPRHKITKRGQNVTFRCDPISEHNRLYWYRQTLGQGPEFLTYFQNEAQLEKSRLLSDRFSAERPKGSFSTLEIQRTEQGDSAMYLCASSETLAGGHSYEQYFGPGTRLTVT.

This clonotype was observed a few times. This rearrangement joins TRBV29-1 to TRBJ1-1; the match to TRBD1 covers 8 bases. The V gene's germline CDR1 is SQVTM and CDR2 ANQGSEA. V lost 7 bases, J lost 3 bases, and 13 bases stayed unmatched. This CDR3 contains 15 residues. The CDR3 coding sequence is TGCAGCGCGAAAAGACAGGGGATTGGGTACACTGAAGCTTTCTTT. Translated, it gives CSAKRQGIGYTEAFF.

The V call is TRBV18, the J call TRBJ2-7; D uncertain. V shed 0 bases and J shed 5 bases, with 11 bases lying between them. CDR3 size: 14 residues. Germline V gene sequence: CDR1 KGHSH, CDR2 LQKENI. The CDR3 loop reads CASSPPGFQHEQYF. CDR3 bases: TGTGCCAGCTCACCACCGGGTTTTCAGCACGAGCAGTACTTC.

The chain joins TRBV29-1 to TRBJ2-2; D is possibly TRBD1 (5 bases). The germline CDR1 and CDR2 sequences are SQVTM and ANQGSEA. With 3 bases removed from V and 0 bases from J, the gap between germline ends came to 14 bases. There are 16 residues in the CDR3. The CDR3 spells CSVEELLGPNTGELFF. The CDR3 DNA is TGCAGCGTTGAGGAGCTGCTGGGGCCGAACACCGGGGAGCTGTTTTTT.